The clone carrying this T cell receptor beta chain has a count of ten or more. Its antigen is not known. The record originates from a study of blood T cells in healthy people across ages. As for the study in general: About one barcoded beta molecule per two T cells was captured by template switching.

CDR1 and CDR2 (germline): ENHRY, SYGVKD. This CDR3 is built from 13 residues. Between the trimmed V and J ends, which lost 6 bases and 5 bases, there was a span of 13 bases. Next came a second PCR, run for 7 to 11 cycles, which used a sample-barcoded 5' primer along with a J-beta primer mix. TCRdb independently ran MiXCR on the 5' RACE reads; one entry per CDR3 protein. The profile covers about 600,000 distinct CDR3 sequences, with roughly 48% appearing a single time and around 24% taken by the ten largest. General study points: Possibly, changes in expanded clonotypes were confounded because donor CMV status was unknown. Per million T cells, TCR beta diversity dropped about linearly as age rose. Higher diversity, along with more naive CD4+ cells, distinguished long-lived donors from aged donors.

Sequenced input: blood. This chain links TRBV10-3 with TRBJ2-5, with D perhaps TRBD1 (6 bases). This clonotype was sampled from a man of 80 years or more in good health. In DNA form, the CDR3 reads TGTGCCATCAGCATTTCAGGGGAGGAGACCCAGTACTTC. The encoded protein is CAISISGEETQYF.